The source of this TCR beta chain is a study of CD8+CD57+ T cells in acquired aplastic anemia. This clonotype was detected only a few times. Genomic DNA constituted the template upon which TCR beta VDJ and CDR3 profiling was performed. TCRdb re-called the reads through MiXCR, storing one row per CDR3 protein. The table lists approximately 200,000 distinct CDR3 sequences, around 66% of them singletons. This CDR3 comprises 12 residues. The V gene lost 3 bases and the J gene lost 10 bases, with 10 bases spanning the gap. Sequencing was carried out using sorted CD4+, CD8+, or CD8+CD57+ T cells (not recorded which) from PBMCs. This sequence joins TRBV12-3 or TRBV12-4 and TRBJ1-5, with D unclear. This TCR was sampled from a human donor with severe aplastic anemia or a healthy control (not recorded which). CDR3 nucleotide sequence: TGTGCCAGCAGTTTCGGACCTCCACCCCAGCATTTT. Amino acids: CASSFGPPPQHF.